A single sample gave rise to the 8 T cell receptor beta chains below, sequenced in a study of lymphopenia after photon versus proton radiotherapy. Assay used: immunoSEQ multiplex PCR; TCRdb lists only in-frame clones, some missing. The sample lists over 20,000 clones; around nine tenths were seen once. Sequencing was performed on peripheral blood, taken from a patient treated with proton-based radiotherapy. The receptors derive from a man of 80 years or more with esophageal cancer.

The chain joins TRBV7-8 to TRBJ1-2; no clear D gene. Germline values: CDR1 SGHVS, CDR2 FQNEAQ. Trimming removed 5 bases from V and 2 bases from J, with 9 bases in between. The length of the CDR3 is 13 residues. The CDR3 is CASSRDGNYGYTF. CDR3 in DNA: TGTGCCAGCAGCCGAGACGGCAACTATGGCTACACCTTC.

V is TRBV5-4 and J is TRBJ2-3; D unresolved. Germline V CDR1 and CDR2: SGHNT, YYREEE (reference sequence). The V end lost 0 bases, the J end lost 2 bases, and 10 bases lay between the germline ends. CDR3 length equals 15 residues. In DNA form, the CDR3 reads TGTGCCAGCAGCTTGGGTGCGGCATACACAGATACGCAGTATTTT. Translation gives CASSLGAAYTDTQYF.

The chain uses TRBV4-1 and TRBJ2-1, with TRBD2 matching over 7 bases. In germline, CDR1 is MGHRA, CDR2 YSYEKL. J lost 6 bases, V lost 4 bases, and 6 bases had no gene match. The CDR3 spans 14 residues. CDR3: CASSLPRESNEQFF. The DNA for the CDR3 is TGCGCCAGCAGCCTCCCGCGGGAGTCCAATGAGCAGTTCTTC.

V usage is TRBV9 and J usage is TRBJ1-2; D is unclear. Trimming stripped 2 bases from V and 6 bases from J, with 11 bases between. Germline loops: CDR1 SGDLS, CDR2 YYNGEE. This CDR3 has 13 amino acids. The CDR3: CASSVADRDGYTF. The DNA of the CDR3 is TGTGCCAGCAGCGTTGCGGATAGGGATGGCTACACCTTC. Looking up the rest from reference TRBV9 and TRBJ1-2 gives the full variable domain: DSGVTQTPKHLITATGQRVTLRCSPRSGDLSVYWYQQSLDQGLQFLIQYYNGEERAKGNILERFSAQQFPDLHSELNLSSLELGDSALYFCASSVADRDGYTFGSGTRLTVV.

The chain has TRBV10-3 and TRBJ2-7; 11 bases align to TRBD1. The CDR3 length is 14 residues. V gave up 7 bases and J gave up 6 bases; unmatched junction bases: 8. Germline CDR1 is ENHRY and CDR2 is SYGVKD. CDR3 nucleotide sequence: TGTGCCATCACGGACAGGGGGCAGTTTAGCGAGCAGTACTTC. Its translation is CAITDRGQFSEQYF.

The chain employs TRBV5-5 and TRBJ1-5; D remains unclear. This CDR3 is built from 14 residues. V shed 0 bases and J shed 4 bases, with 8 bases lying between them. Germline V gene sequence: CDR1 SGHKS, CDR2 YYEKEE (reference sequence). CDR3 nucleotides: TGTGCCAGCAGCTTGGGGGCAGAGAATCAGCCCCAGCATTTT. This codes for CASSLGAENQPQHF.

The rearrangement uses TRBV14 and TRBJ1-4; TRBD1 matches 9 bases. The CDR3 has 15 amino acids. The germline V gene has CDR1 SGHDN and CDR2 FVKESK. The V gene end was trimmed by 3 bases and the J gene end by 7 bases; junction bases not matched to a gene: 6. The CDR3 spells CASSHVGTGTEKLFF. CDR3 nucleotide sequence: TGTGCCAGCAGCCATGTTGGGACAGGGACTGAAAAACTGTTTTTT.

This clone was detected only once. V and J are TRBV18 and TRBJ2-7; 9 nucleotides align to TRBD1. CDR1 and CDR2 from the germline V gene are KGHSH and LQKENI. The CDR3 is 17 residues long. Unmatched junction bases numbered 13, after V lost 2 bases and J lost 5 bases. The CDR3 here is CASSPMNPGQGSHEQYF. The CDR3 DNA reads TGTGCCAGCTCACCAATGAACCCGGGACAGGGTTCCCACGAGCAGTACTTC.